The next 10 T cell receptor beta chains were all read from a single sample in a study of cytotoxic CD8 clonotypes in ibrutinib-treated CLL (dated by TCRdb to the early 2020s). Libraries were constructed by the immunoSEQ multiplex PCR assay. TCRdb took over this immuneACCESS table, retaining in-frame rearrangements with V and J assigned. Such tables are incomplete; in checked studies, under half of the missing clones stem from an unresolved V gene, and the remainder is unexplained. Present in this sample are roughly 70,000 clones, just over 90% of which were seen just once. Approximately 3% of the sample is taken by the ten largest. The time point label of this sample denotes: 12 months on ibrutinib. This material consisted of PBMCs, taken after 12 months of ibrutinib treatment. The receptors here all came from a human donor with chronic lymphocytic leukemia.

The gene calls are TRBV5-6 and TRBJ2-1; D gene uncertain. The V and J ends lost 0 bases and 6 bases respectively, with 10 bases between them. The CDR3 consists of 14 residues. Germline-derived CDR1 and CDR2 are SGHDT and YYEEEE. CDR3 protein: CASSLVDPLNEQFF. The CDR3 coding sequence is TGTGCCAGCAGCTTGGTGGACCCCCTCAATGAGCAGTTCTTC.

This chain links TRBV4-1 with TRBJ1-1; 7 bases agree with TRBD1. Per the germline V gene, CDR1 is MGHRA and CDR2 is YSYEKL. This CDR3 region has 15 residues. The ends lost 1 base at V and 6 bases at J; junction bases unmatched: 8. CDR3 protein: CASSQGRGRNSEAFF. CDR3 DNA: TGCGCCAGCAGCCAAGGTAGGGGGCGAAACTCTGAAGCTTTCTTT.

The sample holds one count of this clone. In nucleotides, the CDR3 is TGTGCCAGCAGGGGGGAGGGGGCTCAGGTGGAAGCTTTCTTT. This sequence encodes CASRGEGAQVEAFF. The V gene is TRBV14, the J gene TRBJ1-1; TRBD1 matches at 7 bases. J was trimmed by 8 bases and V by 6 bases; bases with no gene match: 12. Germline V gene data show CDR1 as SGHDN and CDR2 as FVKESK. The CDR3 has 14 residues.

V and J are TRBV5-1 and TRBJ2-1; D is unresolved. With 2 bases removed from V and 5 bases from J, the gap between germline ends came to 8 bases. Per the germline V gene, CDR1 is SGHRS and CDR2 is YFSETQ. This CDR3 spans 13 amino acids. The CDR3 is CASSFTTNNEQFF. The CDR3 DNA reads TGCGCCAGCAGCTTTACAACGAACAATGAGCAGTTCTTC.

V gene TRBV2 combines with J gene TRBJ1-1; D is undetermined. CDR3 length equals 15 residues. Germline V gene lookup returns CDR1 SNHLY and CDR2 FYNNEI. Between the trimmed V and J ends, which lost 2 bases and 0 bases, there was a span of 10 bases. The CDR3 here is CASSEWKGLNTEAFF. CDR3 nucleotides: TGTGCCAGCAGTGAATGGAAAGGGTTGAACACTGAAGCTTTCTTT.

The chain uses TRBV4-1 and TRBJ2-7, with D uncertain. CDR3 length equals 14 residues. V was shortened by 2 bases and J by 6 bases, with 14 bases between the two germline ends. Germline assignment: CDR1 MGHRA and CDR2 YSYEKL. This chain's CDR3 is CASSQPSTDTEQYF. The CDR3 DNA reads as TGCGCCAGCAGCCAACCCTCAACAGATACCGAGCAGTACTTC.

The CDR3 loop reads CASSRLAGGREKLFF. The CDR3, as DNA: TGCGCCAGCAGCCGACTGGCAGGGGGCAGGGAAAAACTGTTTTTT. The genes are TRBV4-1 and TRBJ1-4; 8 bases are a match to TRBD1. V lost 4 bases and J lost 8; bases outside the gene matches: 9. CDR3 size: 15 residues. Germline lookup yields CDR1 MGHRA and CDR2 YSYEKL.

The chain uses TRBV9 and TRBJ2-7; 11 bases fit TRBD2. This CDR3 comprises 16 residues. Germline CDR1 SGDLS, CDR2 YYNGEE. V lost 0 bases, J lost 7 bases, and 9 bases stayed unmatched. CDR3 loop: CASSVALAGGSGEQYF. For the CDR3, the DNA is TGTGCCAGCAGCGTAGCCCTAGCGGGAGGTTCTGGGGAGCAGTACTTC.

A few counts support this clone. This sequence joins TRBV19 and TRBJ1-5; no reliable D call. Germline assignment: CDR1 LNHDA and CDR2 SQIVND (reference sequence). Trimming cost V 3 bases and J 4 bases, with 4 bases left between them. The CDR3 runs to 12 residues. Here the CDR3 DNA reads TGTGCCAGTAGTATGGGGAATCAGCCCCAGCATTTT. This sequence encodes CASSMGNQPQHF.

This chain links TRBV5-5 with TRBJ1-3; D is ambiguous. The CDR3 consists of 15 residues. CDR1 is SGHKS and CDR2 is YYEKEE in the germline V gene (reference sequence). The V end was cut by 1 base, the J end by 2 bases, with 10 bases between. This CDR3 is CASSLSPGPGNTIYF. CDR3 coding DNA: TGTGCCAGCAGCTTGTCTCCAGGCCCTGGAAACACCATATATTTT.